The 15 T cell receptor beta chains below come from one sample, sequenced in a study of OX40 agonist ivuxolimab in advanced cancers. Data came from immunoSEQ multiplex PCR; TCRdb stores just in-frame clones and leaves some out. The sample lists about 48,000 clones; 70% to 85% were seen once. Sequences were derived from CD4+ or CD8+ T cells sorted from blood, sampled in a trial of the OX40 agonist ivuxolimab. The receptors here all came from an adult with an advanced solid tumor such as melanoma, head and neck, liver or kidney cancer.

The chain is built from TRBV5-1 and TRBJ1-5, with TRBD1 as a possible D gene (5 bases). V lost 4 bases and J 0 bases, leaving 17 bases between the germline ends. Germline V gene data show CDR1 as SGHRS and CDR2 as YFSETQ. The CDR3 loop spans 17 amino acids. The CDR3 loop is CASSAIPGSYSNQPQHF. In DNA, the CDR3 is TGCGCCAGCAGCGCCATCCCAGGGTCTTATAGCAATCAGCCCCAGCATTTT.

This clone has more than one count but fewer than ten. The V call is TRBV10-3, the J call TRBJ2-6, with D perhaps assigned TRBD1 or TRBD2 (5 bases each). Trimming cost V 11 bases and J 0 bases, with 11 bases left between them. The length of the CDR3 is 14 residues. Looked up from germline, CDR1 is ENHRY and CDR2 is SYGVKD. The CDR3 sequence is CALGPTSGANVLTF. CDR3 bases: TGTGCCCTGGGACCGACCTCTGGGGCCAACGTCCTGACTTTC.

The chain employs TRBV19 and TRBJ1-5; D is ambiguous. The germline V gene encodes CDR1 LNHDA and CDR2 SQIVND (reference sequence). This CDR3 contains 14 residues. The V and J ends lost 7 bases and 2 bases respectively, with 12 bases between them. CDR3: CASTPSGGNQPQHF. The CDR3 DNA follows: TGTGCCAGTACACCGTCCGGGGGCAATCAGCCCCAGCATTTT.

The chain combines TRBV27 with TRBJ1-2, with D hard to call. Trimming removed 0 bases at V and 6 bases at J, with 14 bases between. Germline V gives CDR1 MNHEY, CDR2 SMNVEV (reference sequence). The CDR3 totals 15 residues. CDR3 bases: TGTGCCAGCAGTTTATCAACGGGCGCCAGTGATGGCTACACCTTC. It translates to CASSLSTGASDGYTF.

The V and J genes are TRBV13 and TRBJ1-1; D is perhaps TRBD1 (5 bases). CDR1 is PRHDT, CDR2 FYEKMQ, per germline (reference sequence). With 3 bases removed from V and 4 bases from J, the gap between germline ends came to 9 bases. This CDR3 contains 13 residues. In nucleotides, the CDR3 is TGTGCCAGCAGCTTCGGGACCCGCACTGAAGCTTTCTTT. This codes for CASSFGTRTEAFF. Full variable domain (rest looked up from reference TRBV13 and TRBJ1-1): AAGVIQSPRHLIKEKRETATLKCYPIPRHDTVYWYQQGPGQDPQFLISFYEKMQSDKGSIPDRFSAQQFSDYHSELNMSSLELGDSALYFCASSFGTRTEAFFGQGTRLTVV.

The chain couples TRBV6-5 to TRBJ1-1; no clear D. Trimming left V 5 bases short and J 1 base short, with 8 bases between. The germline CDR1 and CDR2 sequences are MNHEY and SVGAGI. The CDR3 has 13 residues. This chain's CDR3 is CASSQVPNTEAFF. In DNA form, the CDR3 reads TGTGCCAGCAGTCAGGTCCCGAACACTGAAGCTTTCTTT.

The chain uses TRBV15 and TRBJ2-5; D might be TRBD1 (6 bases). The CDR3 runs 14 residues. V lost 3 bases to trimming and J lost 4 bases, with 12 bases between them. Germline V CDR1 and CDR2: LNHNV, YYDKDF (reference sequence). CDR3 region: CATSSNRVGETQYF. CDR3 coding DNA: TGTGCCACCAGCAGCAACAGGGTCGGAGAGACCCAGTACTTC.

The gene calls are TRBV25-1 and TRBJ2-5; D might be TRBD1 (6 bases). Germline CDR1 and CDR2: MGHDK and SYGVNS. This CDR3 contains 14 residues. V was cut by 2 bases and J by 2 bases, with 9 bases left in between. CDR3 nucleotides: TGTGCCAGCAGTGAAGGTGGACAGCAAGAGACCCAGTACTTC. This encodes CASSEGGQQETQYF.

The rearrangement uses TRBV5-4 and TRBJ2-7, with D possibly TRBD2 on 6 matching bases. The V and J ends lost 0 bases and 4 bases respectively, with 11 bases between them. This CDR3 comprises 14 residues. Germline V gene lookup returns CDR1 SGHNT and CDR2 YYREEE (reference sequence). CDR3 region: CASSLGGRPYEQYF. The CDR3 DNA reads as TGTGCCAGCAGCTTGGGAGGGAGGCCTTACGAGCAGTACTTC.

This rearrangement joins TRBV12-5 to TRBJ2-1; D uncertain. V shed 1 base and J shed 3 bases, with 10 bases lying between them. This CDR3 is 15 amino acids long. Germline V CDR1 and CDR2: LGHNT, FRNRAP. CDR3 sequence (DNA): TGTGCTAGTGGTTTGGGAACCCCGGGCTACAATGAGCAGTTCTTC. Encoded protein: CASGLGTPGYNEQFF.

The genes are TRBV27 and TRBJ2-5; D might be TRBD2 (6 bases). CDR1 MNHEY and CDR2 SMNVEV come from the germline V gene (reference sequence). The CDR3 spans 14 residues. V lost 8 bases and J 2 bases, leaving 15 bases between the germline ends. The CDR3 spells CASGSAGRQETQYF. The CDR3, as DNA: TGTGCCAGCGGGTCAGCGGGTCGGCAAGAGACCCAGTACTTC.

This chain connects TRBV11-2 to TRBJ2-1, with a tentative D call TRBD2 (6 bases). CDR1 and CDR2 from the germline V gene are SGHAT and FQNNGV. There are 14 residues in the CDR3. V lost 7 bases and J 2 bases, leaving 12 bases between the germline ends. The CDR3 here is CASTREPTYNEQFF. The CDR3 region has the DNA TGTGCCAGCACCCGGGAGCCCACCTACAATGAGCAGTTCTTC. The complete variable domain, with remaining parts taken from reference TRBV11-2 and TRBJ2-1, reads EAGVAQSPRYKIIEKRQSVAFWCNPISGHATLYWYQQILGQGPKLLIQFQNNGVVDDSQLPKDRFSAERLKGVDSTLKIQPAKLEDSAVYLCASTREPTYNEQFFGPGTRLTVL.

The chain links TRBV27 to TRBJ2-5; D gene uncertain. The V end was cut by 3 bases, the J end by 5 bases, with 16 bases between. The CDR3 contains 15 residues. The germline V gene has CDR1 MNHEY and CDR2 SMNVEV (reference sequence). DNA of the CDR3: TGTGCCAGCAGTTTCGCCGGTAGGGCCCTGGAGACCCAGTACTTC. Protein product: CASSFAGRALETQYF.

This clone was seen a handful of times. The gene calls are TRBV4-1 and TRBJ2-1; no clear D. Germline-derived CDR1 and CDR2 are MGHRA and YSYEKL. The V gene lost 3 bases and the J gene lost 5 bases, with 2 bases spanning the gap. There are 11 residues in the CDR3. In DNA, the CDR3 is TGCGCCAGCAGCCACAACAATGAGCAGTTCTTC. Its protein is CASSHNNEQFF.

This clone was picked up a small number of times. The chain links TRBV14 to TRBJ1-1; D is undetermined. The CDR3 is made up of 13 amino acids. V lost 1 base and J 6 bases, leaving 9 bases between the germline ends. The germline gives CDR1 SGHDN, CDR2 FVKESK. This chain's CDR3 is CASSQGPWAEAFF. The DNA for the CDR3 is TGTGCCAGCAGCCAAGGACCTTGGGCTGAAGCTTTCTTT.